This TCR beta chain is drawn from a study of blood T cell repertoires in COVID-19. The V end was cut by 2 bases, the J end by 0 bases, with 11 bases between. CDR1 and CDR2 from the germline V gene are MNHEY and SMNVEV (reference sequence). The CDR3 is made up of 17 amino acids. The repertoire was sequenced with immunoSEQ multiplex PCR; TCRdb's copy has only in-frame clones and lacks some. The repertoire consists of about 140,000 clones, with over 60% occurring once and the leading ten covering 4.5%. Sequenced material: peripheral blood. This TCR derives from a woman older than 75 with active or convalescent COVID-19. This chain connects TRBV27 to TRBJ2-6, with D possibly being TRBD2 (6 bases). CDR3 sequence: CASSLERRDSGANVLTF. The CDR3, as DNA: TGTGCCAGCAGTTTAGAGAGGCGGGACTCTGGGGCCAACGTCCTGACTTTC.